This TCR beta chain was recovered during a study of shared clonotypes between healthy human individuals (dated by TCRdb to the early 2020s). With respect to the entire study: Two women and a few men aged 18 to 49 years were included in the cohort. The study deeply sequenced blood TCR repertoires of 5 or 6 healthy adults to estimate repertoire size and the extent of clonotype sharing between individuals. To increase sequencing depth and limit assay-specific biases, TCR repertoire library preparation and sequencing were carried out by different laboratories using diverse techniques. For each donor, three plates each were used for CD4 naive and CD4 memory, two plates were used for CD8 naive, and one plate was used for CD8 memory. Per donor, leukapheresis produced somewhere between about 0.9 and 9.5 billion PBMCs.

The investigation overall reported the following: Naive subsets generally had larger estimated clonotype richness than memory subsets. Based on pairwise subsampling, the degree of clonotype sharing among donors was expected to be affected by sequencing depth. Only blood was sampled, and tissue TCR repertoires likely differ from those in blood. Compared with non-shared clonotypes, clonotypes shared by all four sorted-subset donors had higher generation probabilities. Incomplete sequencing was indicated by rarefaction of sorted-subset datasets, despite the large sequencing depth. The genetic and exposure-history diversity represented was limited by the small number of donors. About 4.5% of naive CD4, more than 3% of naive CD8, around 2.3% of memory CD4, and about 0.4% of memory CD8 clonotypes were shared across a few donors.

The cysteine opens and the phenylalanine closes a CDR3 of 17 amino acids. Here the CDR3 DNA is all that survives: 51 bases in frame from base 1. The germline ends are 25 bases apart after V is trimmed by 10 bases and J by 4 bases. Per the germline V gene (reference sequence), LNHDA is the CDR1 and SQIVND is the CDR2. Using the deep immunoSEQ assay, multiplex PCR amplified TCR CDR3 regions from genomic DNA. Genomic DNA extracted from each cell subset was distributed evenly over all wells of several immunoSEQ 96-well plates, and each plate served as one replicate. For sorted subsets, roughly 0.2 ug genomic DNA, equal to 25,000 to 35,000 T cell genomes, was loaded into each replicate PCR. Purified libraries were quantified with a Qubit 3.0 fluorometer, sized on a Bioanalyzer 2100, and re-quantified with the KAPA Library Quantification kit. Each immunoSEQ 96-well plate was sequenced on its own single-read 150-cycle Illumina NextSeq 550 flow cell. In the paper's pipeline: The immunoSEQ output contained only junctional sequences without quality scores, so filtering could not match that applied to full-length reads. Sequences were annotated with PyIR, a Python wrapper for IgBLAST v1.9, and V/J genes and CDR3 were assigned using IMGT germline references. Any read was removed if the V/J assignment was weak (E-value above 1e-6), the CDR3 was missing, or the read contained stop codons, out-of-frame junctions, or ambiguous translated residues. V3J clonotypes were defined by identical inferred V gene, J gene, and CDR3 amino acid sequence. The percentage overlap between two repertoires was calculated by dividing the number of shared unique clonotypes by the size of the smaller repertoire. Richness of each repertoire was evaluated using RTK rarefaction, the Chao1 estimator, and Recon v2.1 estimates of unobserved clonotypes. OLGA was used to compute generation probabilities for all TCRbeta clonotypes that the gDNA method yielded from a few donors. The clones in this table, taken by TCRdb from immuneACCESS, are in-frame only. Not every clone is retained; where verified, under half of the shortfall comes from an unresolved V gene, and the cause of the rest is unknown. That table furnishes V, J and clone size, whereas the DNA furnished D and trimming. This sample has over a million clones in its table, and about 80% of those were observed once. The biggest ten clones account for 0.5% to 0.65% of the sample.

This clone was found a few times. Its recognized antigen is unknown. Nothing much larger sits one base from this clone, and base qualities are not available. Donors were healthy HIV-negative adults with no recently reported acute infections or vaccinations. Every donor was a Caucasian adult living in Nashville, Tennessee, USA. CD4+ T cells were enriched by magnetic negative selection; naive cells were then positively selected on CD45RA, and the negative fraction formed the memory subset. After blood collection by leukapheresis, PBMCs were isolated using Ficoll-Histopaque density gradient centrifugation and then cryopreserved in the vapor phase of liquid nitrogen. Purity and quantity of every magnetically sorted T cell population were checked by analytical flow cytometry. Genomic DNA was isolated from each sorted fraction and quantified by UV absorbance on a Nanodrop 2000c.

What was sequenced was memory CD4+ T cells from PBMCs. What this sample's cell subset or site label stands for: CD45RA-negative fraction. Here the chain combines TRBV19 and TRBJ1-4; TRBD1 could be the D gene, as 5 bases match. The TCR originated in a man between 18 and 29 years old in good health. Some clones in this sample may be carry-over from other donors' samples. Read as DNA, the sequence is TGTGCCACCACTCAAGGAAACCGGGACGGAGATAATGAAAAACTGTTTTTT. Its protein is CATTQGNRDGDNEKLFF.